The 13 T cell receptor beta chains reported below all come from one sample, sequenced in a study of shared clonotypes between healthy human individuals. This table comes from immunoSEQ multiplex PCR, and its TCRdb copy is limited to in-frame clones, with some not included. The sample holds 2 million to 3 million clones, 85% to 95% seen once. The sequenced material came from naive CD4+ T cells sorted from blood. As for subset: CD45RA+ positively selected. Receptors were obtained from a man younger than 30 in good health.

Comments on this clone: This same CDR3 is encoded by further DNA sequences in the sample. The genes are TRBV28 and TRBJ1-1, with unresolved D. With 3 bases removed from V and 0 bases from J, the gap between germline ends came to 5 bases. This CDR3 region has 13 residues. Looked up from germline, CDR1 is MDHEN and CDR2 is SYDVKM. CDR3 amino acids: CASSFLLNTEAFF. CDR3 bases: TGTGCCAGCAGTTTCCTCTTGAACACTGAAGCTTTCTTT.

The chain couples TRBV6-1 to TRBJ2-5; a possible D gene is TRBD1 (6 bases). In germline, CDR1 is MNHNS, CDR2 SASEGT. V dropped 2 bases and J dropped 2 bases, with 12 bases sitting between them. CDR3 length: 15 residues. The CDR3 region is CASSEMTGPQETQYF. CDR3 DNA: TGTGCCAGCAGTGAAATGACAGGACCACAAGAGACCCAGTACTTC.

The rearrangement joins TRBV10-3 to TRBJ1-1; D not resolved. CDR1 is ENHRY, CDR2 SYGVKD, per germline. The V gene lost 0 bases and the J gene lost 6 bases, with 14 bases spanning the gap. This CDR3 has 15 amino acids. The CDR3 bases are TGTGCCATCAGTGAGTCGAGAGGCAGACTAGCTGAAGCTTTCTTT. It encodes CAISESRGRLAEAFF.

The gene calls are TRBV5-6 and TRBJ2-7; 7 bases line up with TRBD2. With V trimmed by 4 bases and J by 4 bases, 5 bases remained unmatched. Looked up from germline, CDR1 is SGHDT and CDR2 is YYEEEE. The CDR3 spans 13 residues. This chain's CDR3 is CASSGWGGYEQYF. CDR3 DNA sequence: TGTGCCAGCAGCGGATGGGGGGGTTACGAGCAGTACTTC.

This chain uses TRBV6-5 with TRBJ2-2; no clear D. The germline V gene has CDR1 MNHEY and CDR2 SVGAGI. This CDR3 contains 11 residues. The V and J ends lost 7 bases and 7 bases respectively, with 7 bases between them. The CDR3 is CASTNGGELFF. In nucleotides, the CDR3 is TGTGCCAGCACCAACGGCGGGGAGCTGTTTTTT.

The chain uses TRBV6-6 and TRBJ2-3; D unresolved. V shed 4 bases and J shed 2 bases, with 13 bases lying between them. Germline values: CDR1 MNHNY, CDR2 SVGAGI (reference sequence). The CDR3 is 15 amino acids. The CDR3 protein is CASSSPVGPTDTQYF. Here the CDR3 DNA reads TGTGCCAGCAGTTCCCCTGTAGGGCCCACAGATACGCAGTATTTT.

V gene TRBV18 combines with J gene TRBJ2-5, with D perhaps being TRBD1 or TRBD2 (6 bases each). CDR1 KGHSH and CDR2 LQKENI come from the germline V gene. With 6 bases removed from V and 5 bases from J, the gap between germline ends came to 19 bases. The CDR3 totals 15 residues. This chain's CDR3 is CASSRAAGGPETQYF. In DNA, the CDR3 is TGTGCCAGCTCCCGCGCCGCCGGGGGCCCCGAGACCCAGTACTTC.

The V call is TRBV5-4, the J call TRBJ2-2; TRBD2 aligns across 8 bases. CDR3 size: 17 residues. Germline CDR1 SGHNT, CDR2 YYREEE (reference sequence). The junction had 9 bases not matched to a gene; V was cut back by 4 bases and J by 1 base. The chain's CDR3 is CASSPGGSGVNTGELFF. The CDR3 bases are TGTGCCAGCAGCCCGGGGGGTAGCGGGGTGAACACCGGGGAGCTGTTTTTT. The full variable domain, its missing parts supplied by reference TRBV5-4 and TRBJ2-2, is ETGVTQSPTHLIKTRGQQVTLRCSSQSGHNTVSWYQQALGQGPQFIFQYYREEENGRGNFPPRFSGLQFPNYSSELNVNALELDDSALYLCASSPGGSGVNTGELFFGEGSRLTVL.

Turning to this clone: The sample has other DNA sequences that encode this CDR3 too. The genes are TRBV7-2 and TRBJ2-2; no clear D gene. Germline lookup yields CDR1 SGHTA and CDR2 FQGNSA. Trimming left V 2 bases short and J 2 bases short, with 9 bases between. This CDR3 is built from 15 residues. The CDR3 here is CASSLTALNTGELFF. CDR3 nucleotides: TGTGCCAGCAGCTTAACAGCTTTAAACACCGGGGAGCTGTTTTTT.

This CDR3 is CASSRSDKYSYEQYF. DNA of the CDR3: TGCGCCAGCAGCAGAAGTGACAAATACTCCTACGAGCAGTACTTC. V usage is TRBV5-1 and J usage is TRBJ2-7; D gene unclear. CDR3 length equals 15 residues. V was pared by 4 bases and J by 0 bases, with 14 bases between. CDR1 is SGHRS and CDR2 is YFSETQ in the germline V gene.

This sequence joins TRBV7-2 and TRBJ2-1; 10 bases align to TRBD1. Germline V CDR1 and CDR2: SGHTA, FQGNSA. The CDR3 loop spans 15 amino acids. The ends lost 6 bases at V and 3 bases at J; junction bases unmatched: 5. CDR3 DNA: TGTGCCAGCAGTCCCGACAGGGGGCGCTACAATGAGCAGTTCTTC. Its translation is CASSPDRGRYNEQFF. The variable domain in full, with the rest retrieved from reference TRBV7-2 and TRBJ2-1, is GAGVSQSPSNKVTEKGKDVELRCDPISGHTALYWYRQSLGQGLEFLIYFQGNSAPDKSGLPSDRFSAERTGGSVSTLTIQRTQQEDSAVYLCASSPDRGRYNEQFFGPGTRLTVL.

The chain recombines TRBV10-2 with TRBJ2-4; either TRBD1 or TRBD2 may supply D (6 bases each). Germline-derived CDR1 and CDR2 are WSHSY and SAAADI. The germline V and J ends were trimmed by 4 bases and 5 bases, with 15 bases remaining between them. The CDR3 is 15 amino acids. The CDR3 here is CASSVGGGAQNIQYF. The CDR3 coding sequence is TGCGCCAGCAGTGTAGGGGGAGGAGCGCAAAACATTCAGTACTTC.

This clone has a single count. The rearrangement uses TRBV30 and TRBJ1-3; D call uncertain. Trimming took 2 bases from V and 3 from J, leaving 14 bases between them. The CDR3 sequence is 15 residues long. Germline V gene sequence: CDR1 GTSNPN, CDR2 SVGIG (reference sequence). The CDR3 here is CAWSPPPGFGNTIYF. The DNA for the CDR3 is TGTGCCTGGAGTCCCCCCCCGGGTTTTGGAAACACCATATATTTT.